Below, 24 T cell receptor beta chains from the same sample are listed, as sequenced in a study of cytomegalovirus exposure and HLA in healthy donors. With 60 Vbeta and 13 Jbeta primers, the PCR was carried out. Only in-frame clones appear in the TCRdb table, and some are missing; sequencing was by immunoSEQ multiplex PCR. Here the sample spans 150,000 to 200,000 clones, about nine tenths being singletons. The specimen sequenced was PBMCs. The receptors were gathered from a boy between 2 and 10 years old in good health and CMV-seronegative.

The CDR3 bases are TGTGCCAGCAGTTACAGGGGGGGTTACAATCAGCCCCAGCATTTT. Its translation is CASSYRGGYNQPQHF. The V gene is TRBV27, the J gene TRBJ1-5, with 8 bases lining up with TRBD1. Germline assignment: CDR1 MNHEY and CDR2 SMNVEV (reference sequence). The trim removed 4 bases at V and 3 bases at J, leaving 5 bases unmatched. The CDR3 has 15 amino acids.

This chain links TRBV6-1 with TRBJ1-1; 7 positions match TRBD1. CDR1 and CDR2 from the germline V gene are MNHNS and SASEGT. This CDR3 comprises 11 residues. The J segment lost 6 bases and the V segment lost 5 bases, leaving 0 bases of the junction unmatched. The CDR3 DNA reads TGTGCCAGCAGTCAGGGGGCTGAAGCTTTCTTT. Translation gives CASSQGAEAFF.

This rearrangement joins TRBV27 to TRBJ2-5, with D possibly TRBD2 on 6 matching bases. The V and J ends lost 10 bases and 3 bases respectively, with 21 bases between them. This CDR3 has 15 residues. Germline-derived CDR1 and CDR2 are MNHEY and SMNVEV (reference sequence). The CDR3 loop reads CATGLKKGIKETQYF. CDR3 nucleotides: TGTGCCACGGGACTTAAGAAGGGAATTAAAGAGACCCAGTACTTC.

The V call is TRBV30, the J call TRBJ1-1; a weak D match, TRBD1 (6 bases). Germline CDR1 GTSNPN, CDR2 SVGIG (reference sequence). Deletions cut 8 bases from V and 5 bases from J, with 18 bases between. This CDR3 comprises 13 residues. Here the CDR3 reads CARRQDRLTEAFF. CDR3 in DNA: TGTGCCAGGCGACAGGATCGGTTAACTGAAGCTTTCTTT.

This clone was seen only a few times. The chain employs TRBV5-1 and TRBJ1-3; 8 bases fit TRBD1. This CDR3 region has 16 residues. Looked up from germline, CDR1 is SGHRS and CDR2 is YFSETQ. Unmatched junction bases numbered 3, after V lost 0 bases and J lost 1 base. The CDR3 is CASSLGGTGSGNTIYF. The CDR3 bases are TGCGCCAGCAGCTTGGGGGGGACAGGTTCTGGAAACACCATATATTTT.

The chain employs TRBV27 and TRBJ1-5, with D maybe TRBD1 (6 bases). The V end was cut by 6 bases, the J end by 3 bases, with 15 bases between. CDR3 length equals 15 residues. Per the germline V gene, CDR1 is MNHEY and CDR2 is SMNVEV (reference sequence). CDR3 in amino acids: CASRKIRGSNQPQHF. Written as DNA, the CDR3 is TGTGCCAGCAGAAAAATCAGGGGCTCCAATCAGCCCCAGCATTTT.

As concerns this clone: A read error may produce the germline difference seen at one junction end. In DNA form, the CDR3 reads TGTGCCAGCAGCCCGGGTTATTCCTCCGAGCAGTACTTC. This codes for CASSPGYSSEQYF. The V call is TRBV11-3, the J call TRBJ2-7; no clear D. The CDR3 is 13 amino acids. The germline V gene encodes CDR1 SGHNT and CDR2 YENEEA.

As for this clone: Its ends do not fully match the called genes, so a read error is possible. The V and J genes are TRBV7-9 and TRBJ1-1; unclear D gene. This CDR3 comprises 13 residues. Germline CDR1 is SEHNR and CDR2 is FQNEAQ (reference sequence). The CDR3 DNA sequence: TGTTCCAGCAGCTTAGATGTGCGGCCTGAAGCTTTCTTT. Encoded protein: CSSSLDVRPEAFF. The full variable domain, its missing parts supplied by reference TRBV7-9 and TRBJ1-1, is DTGVSQNPRHKITKRGQNVTFRCDPISEHNRLYWYRQTLGQGPEFLTYFQNEAQLEKSRLLSDRFSAERPKGSFSTLEIQRTEQGDSAMYLCSSSLDVRPEAFFGQGTRLTVV.

This chain links TRBV30 with TRBJ2-5; no clear D gene. CDR3 length equals 16 residues. Germline loops: CDR1 GTSNPN, CDR2 SVGIG (reference sequence). The ends were cut back, 0 bases at V and 4 bases at J, with 18 bases in the middle. The CDR3 reads CAWSVHVGSGSETQYF. CDR3 coding DNA: TGTGCCTGGAGTGTACACGTTGGGTCCGGGTCAGAGACCCAGTACTTC.

This clone showed up just a few times. The chain links TRBV6-6 to TRBJ2-5; D perhaps matches TRBD1 (5 bases). Trimming pared 5 bases from V and 4 bases from J, leaving 11 bases between. The CDR3 is 13 amino acids. Germline V gene lookup returns CDR1 MNHNY and CDR2 SVGAGI (reference sequence). The CDR3 nucleotides are TGTGCCAGCAGTCAGGACATAGGAGAGACCCAGTACTTC. Amino acid sequence: CASSQDIGETQYF.

The gene calls are TRBV11-2 and TRBJ2-1; TRBD2 matches at 13 bases. V lost 1 base to trimming and J lost 6 bases; unmatched junction nucleotides: 6. Germline CDR1 and CDR2: SGHAT and FQNNGV. The CDR3 runs 17 residues. The CDR3 loop reads CASSLVPTSGGTNEQFF. Written as DNA, the CDR3 is TGTGCCAGCAGCTTAGTACCGACTAGCGGGGGGACCAATGAGCAGTTCTTC.

This clone was counted between two and nine times. The chain links TRBV5-6 to TRBJ1-5, with 7 bases matching TRBD1. This CDR3 contains 14 residues. The ends lost 3 bases at V and 4 bases at J; junction bases unmatched: 4. Looked up from germline, CDR1 is SGHDT and CDR2 is YYEEEE. CDR3 region: CASSYQTGNQPQHF. For the CDR3, the DNA is TGTGCCAGCAGCTATCAGACAGGGAATCAGCCCCAGCATTTT. Full variable domain (remainder filled in from reference TRBV5-6 and TRBJ1-5): DAGVTQSPTHLIKTRGQQVTLRCSPKSGHDTVSWYQQALGQGPQFIFQYYEEEERQRGNFPDRFSGHQFPNYSSELNVNALLLGDSALYLCASSYQTGNQPQHFGDGTRLSIL.

The V and J genes are TRBV2 and TRBJ1-1; 7 nucleotides align to TRBD1. V trimming: 6 bases; J trimming: 4 bases; junction bases outside the gene matches: 5. Looked up from germline, CDR1 is SNHLY and CDR2 is FYNNEI. This CDR3 comprises 13 residues. Here the CDR3 DNA reads TGTGCCAGCAGCGCGGACAGGTCCACTGAAGCTTTCTTT. Its translation: CASSADRSTEAFF.

The chain joins TRBV10-1 to TRBJ2-7; D is perhaps TRBD1 (5 bases). The CDR3 totals 14 residues. The V gene lost 5 bases and the J gene lost 3 bases, with 14 bases spanning the gap. Germline V gene sequence: CDR1 WNHNN, CDR2 SYGVQD (reference sequence). CDR3 nucleotides: TGCGCCAGCAGTATATCAGGGAATGGCTACGAGCAGTACTTC. This sequence encodes CASSISGNGYEQYF.

DNA of the CDR3: TGTGCCAGCCAGGGACAGGGGATGTACGAGCAGTACTTC. Residues: CASQGQGMYEQYF. The chain has TRBV6-6 and TRBJ2-7; 10 bases fit TRBD1. The trim removed 8 bases at V and 4 bases at J, leaving 5 bases unmatched. Looked up from germline, CDR1 is MNHNY and CDR2 is SVGAGI (reference sequence). CDR3 length: 13 amino acids.

This chain uses TRBV30 with TRBJ1-1, with D hard to call. This CDR3 is built from 13 residues. CDR1 is GTSNPN, CDR2 SVGIG, per germline (reference sequence). V was pared by 0 bases and J by 4 bases, with 9 bases between. CDR3 loop: CAWSVAHGTEAFF. DNA of the CDR3: TGTGCCTGGAGTGTCGCCCACGGCACTGAAGCTTTCTTT.

V gene TRBV29-1 combines with J gene TRBJ2-1; TRBD2 aligns across 9 bases. Germline values: CDR1 SQVTM, CDR2 ANQGSEA. The CDR3 runs to 14 residues. The V and J ends lost 4 bases and 4 bases, in that order; junction bases with no gene match: 5. The CDR3 reads CSVGSSGIYNEQFF. DNA for the CDR3: TGCAGCGTTGGATCTAGCGGGATTTACAATGAGCAGTTCTTC.

The gene calls are TRBV6-7 and TRBJ2-7; tentatively, D is TRBD2 (6 bases). TRBV6-7 is treated as an ORF (open reading frame) with a function not yet certain. There are 15 residues in the CDR3. V shed 6 bases and J shed 1 base, with 16 bases lying between them. CDR3 in amino acids: CASRNLSGPSYEQYF. The CDR3 region has the DNA TGTGCCAGCAGAAACCTTAGCGGTCCATCCTACGAGCAGTACTTC.

The rearrangement links TRBV5-6 to TRBJ2-5, with 7 nucleotides matching TRBD2. V shed 4 bases and J 5 bases; nucleotides not matched to a gene: 2. This CDR3 has 12 residues. From germline, CDR1 is SGHDT and CDR2 YYEEEE. Here the CDR3 reads CASSPGGETQYF. CDR3 bases: TGTGCCAGCAGCCCCGGGGGGGAGACCCAGTACTTC. Looking up the rest from reference TRBV5-6 and TRBJ2-5 gives the full variable domain: DAGVTQSPTHLIKTRGQQVTLRCSPKSGHDTVSWYQQALGQGPQFIFQYYEEEERQRGNFPDRFSGHQFPNYSSELNVNALLLGDSALYLCASSPGGETQYFGPGTRLLVL.

The genes are TRBV1 and TRBJ1-5; TRBD1 is the table's D call and was not checked against the DNA. TRBV1 is termed a pseudogene. The CDR3 runs 16 residues. CDR3 nucleotide sequence: TGCACCAGCAGCCTTCCTACGGGACAGGGGAATCAGCCCCAGCATTTT. As protein: CTSSLPTGQGNQPQHF.

The genes are TRBV19 and TRBJ1-6; D is ambiguous. Germline V gene data show CDR1 as LNHDA and CDR2 as SQIVND (reference sequence). Trimming removed 3 bases at V and 5 bases at J, with 8 bases between. CDR3 length: 14 amino acids. This chain's CDR3 is CASSIADNNSPLHF. The CDR3 region has the DNA TGTGCCAGTAGTATCGCGGATAATAATTCACCCCTCCACTTT.

This chain connects TRBV27 to TRBJ2-7, with a possible D match to TRBD1 (5 bases). The V gene's germline CDR1 is MNHEY and CDR2 SMNVEV (reference sequence). The length of the CDR3 is 13 residues. The V and J ends lost 3 bases and 1 base respectively, with 7 bases between them. The CDR3 DNA reads TGTGCCAGCAGTTTCCGACAGTCCTACGAGCAGTACTTC. Protein sequence: CASSFRQSYEQYF.

This chain connects TRBV10-3 to TRBJ2-2, with D unresolved. The CDR3 has 16 residues. V dropped 2 bases and J dropped 5 bases, with 15 bases sitting between them. Germline-derived CDR1 and CDR2 are ENHRY and SYGVKD. CDR3 bases: TGTGCCATCAGTGAGCTAAACCCCCAGGTAACCGGGGAGCTGTTTTTT. Its protein is CAISELNPQVTGELFF.

This chain uses TRBV6-5 with TRBJ2-5; 7 bases align to TRBD1. The CDR3 has 16 residues. J lost 2 bases, V lost 0 bases, and 6 bases had no gene match. Germline lookup yields CDR1 MNHEY and CDR2 SVGAGI. The CDR3 DNA reads as TGTGCCAGCAGTTACTCGCCCGGGACAGCACAAGAGACCCAGTACTTC. Residues: CASSYSPGTAQETQYF.